The subject of this entry is one T cell receptor beta chain. Its specificity is unknown. CD4+ T cell IFNgamma after overnight CMV lysate exposure gave donor CMV status. Sequential positive selection took CD4 T cells first, then CD8 T cells. Per the germline V gene, CDR1 is DFQATT and CDR2 is SNEGSKA (reference sequence). Trimming took 6 bases from V and 3 from J, leaving 12 bases between them. The CDR3 spans 12 residues. This sample is drawn from a study of naive and memory T cell subsets. Both TRBC1 and TRBC2 were covered by a beta constant-region primer of two equimolar oligonucleotides. The ligated cDNA underwent four PCR rounds using SP2 and nested alpha and beta constant-region primers. Using its own MiXCR run on the UMI-ligation and nested PCR reads, TCRdb lists one record per CDR3 protein. The sample shows about 120,000 distinct CDR3 sequences, roughly 36% of them seen only once. Whole-study results and caveats: In naive cells, over 95% of TCR sequences were seen only once.

V is TRBV20-1 and J is TRBJ2-7, with D possibly TRBD1 on 6 matching bases. The receptor comes from a human donor in good health. Sequencing input: central memory CD4+ T cells from blood. CDR3 bases: TGCAGTGCCAGGGGTGCAAGCTACGAGCAGTACTTC. Amino acid sequence: CSARGASYEQYF.